This TCR beta chain appears in the sequencing data of a study of blood T cell repertoires in COVID-19. Germline CDR1 MGHDK, CDR2 SYGVNS. The CDR3 has 16 amino acids. J gave up 7 bases and V 7 bases, and 15 bases lay outside the gene matches. Sequencing was performed with immunoSEQ multiplex PCR; in TCRdb, only in-frame clones are kept and a portion is missing. The data hold over 150,000 clones, with more than 75% observed a single time. The V call is TRBV25-1, the J call TRBJ1-2, with TRBD1 identical over 10 bases. Sequencing input: peripheral blood. This receptor was identified in a young man with COVID-19, enrolled during active disease. For the CDR3, the DNA is TGTGCCAGCACTTTTAGGGTAGGACAGGGGGGAATTGGCTACACCTTC. Translating gives CASTFRVGQGGIGYTF.